This paragraph reports one T cell receptor (beta chain). Antigen: not known. The sample comes from a study of OX40 agonist ivuxolimab in advanced cancers. The CDR3 is 11 amino acids. Germline assignment: CDR1 ENHRY and CDR2 SYGVKD. Trimming left V 7 bases short and J 8 bases short, with 8 bases between. Using immunoSEQ multiplex PCR, the repertoire was profiled, and TCRdb retains in-frame clones only, with some absent. This table has approximately 40,000 clones, 80% appearing once. Study-level findings and limits: Relative to CD4+, CD8+ T cells held more expanded clones on average.

The receptor was isolated from an adult with an advanced solid tumor such as melanoma, head and neck, liver or kidney cancer. The source material was CD4+ or CD8+ T cells sorted from blood, sampled in a trial of the OX40 agonist ivuxolimab. The chain links TRBV10-3 to TRBJ1-4; D gene unclear. CDR3 sequence: CAIMVEEKLFF. In DNA form, the CDR3 reads TGTGCCATCATGGTTGAGGAAAAACTGTTTTTT.